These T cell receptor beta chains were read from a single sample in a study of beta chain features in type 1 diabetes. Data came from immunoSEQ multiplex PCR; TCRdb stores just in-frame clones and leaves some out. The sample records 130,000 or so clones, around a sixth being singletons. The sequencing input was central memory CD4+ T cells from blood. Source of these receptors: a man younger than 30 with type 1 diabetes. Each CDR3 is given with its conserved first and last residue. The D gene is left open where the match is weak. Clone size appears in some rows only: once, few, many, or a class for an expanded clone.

TGCGCCAGCAGCCGGACAGGGGGAGGAGACGAGCAGTACTTC CASSRTGGGDEQYF NA TRBV5-1 TRBD1 TRBJ2-7
TGTGCCAGCTGCACAGGGCAATACAATGAGCAGTTCTTC CASCTGQYNEQFF NA TRBV2 NA TRBJ2-1
TGTGCCAGCAGTACGACCCGCAGGACGCAGTATTTT CASSTTRRTQYF NA TRBV2 NA TRBJ2-3
TGTGCCAGCAGTGAATACCCATCCGGGCCTTATGGCTACACCTTC CASSEYPSGPYGYTF few TRBV25-1 NA TRBJ1-2
TGTGCCCTGGGCCGGGGGAGCTACAATGAGCAGTTCTTC CALGRGSYNEQFF few TRBV5-4 NA TRBJ2-1
TGTGCAAGTCGCTTCGTAAATTCTCAGGCTAGCGGGCGGTCCACAGATACGCAGTATTTT CASRFVNSQASGRSTDTQYF NA TRBV12-2 NA TRBJ2-3
TGTGCCAGCAGTTCGAGGAACACAGATACGCAGTATTTT CASSSRNTDTQYF NA TRBV27 NA TRBJ2-3
TGTGCCAGCAGCTTACAGAGATCTGAAGCTTTCTTT CASSLQRSEAFF few TRBV7-2 NA TRBJ1-1
TGCGCCAGCAGCTTGGAGGGGGCAGGGCAGCCCCAGCATTTT CASSLEGAGQPQHF few TRBV5-1 TRBD1 TRBJ1-5
TGTGCCACCAGCAGAGATCTGGGGGGGCATATCACAGATACGCAGTATTTT CATSRDLGGHITDTQYF NA TRBV15 NA TRBJ2-3
TGTGCCAGCAGTAACGCCGGGACAGGCTACAATGAGCAGTTCTTC CASSNAGTGYNEQFF NA TRBV6-5 TRBD1 TRBJ2-1
TGTGCCTGGAGTCTTCAGGACAGGTCTCTGGGGACCCAGTACTTC CAWSLQDRSLGTQYF many TRBV30 TRBD1 TRBJ2-5
TGTGCCAGCAGCTCCCGCAGGGCAGAGAACTATGGCTACACCTTC CASSSRRAENYGYTF NA TRBV11-1 NA TRBJ1-2
TGTGCCAGCACACGACAGGGGAATCAAGAGACCCAGTACTTC CASTRQGNQETQYF few TRBV7-9 TRBD1 TRBJ2-5
TGTGCCAGCAGCGTTGAGCGGGACTATGGCTACACCTTC CASSVERDYGYTF few TRBV9 NA TRBJ1-2
TGCGCCAGCAGCCAAGATTCGCCCGCCGCGGGGGGGACCTACGAGCAGTACTTC CASSQDSPAAGGTYEQYF NA TRBV4-3 TRBD2 TRBJ2-7
TGCGCCAGCAGCCCTTTAACTAGCGGGGGTCCCGATACGCAGTATTTT CASSPLTSGGPDTQYF few TRBV5-1 TRBD2 TRBJ2-3
TGTGCCTGGAGTCCGGACCGTAATACGCAGTATTTT CAWSPDRNTQYF NA TRBV30 NA TRBJ2-3
TGCGCCAGCAGCCTCAGGGCGACTAGCGGGACTAGCACAGATACGCAGTATTTT CASSLRATSGTSTDTQYF NA TRBV4-3 TRBD2 TRBJ2-3
TGCGCCAGCAGCCCGGAGCGGGAAGGCACAGATACGCAGTATTTT CASSPEREGTDTQYF many TRBV4-1 TRBD2 TRBJ2-3
TGTGCCAGCAGCTCCAGCTTAACCAAAAACATTCAGTACTTC CASSSSLTKNIQYF NA TRBV7-3 NA TRBJ2-4
TGCGCCAGCAGCCCGACGGAGGTCTCCTACGAGCAGTACTTC CASSPTEVSYEQYF NA TRBV4-1 NA TRBJ2-7
TGTGCCAGTGGACTAGCGGGAGTTCAAGAGACCCAGTACTTC CASGLAGVQETQYF NA TRBV19 TRBD2 TRBJ2-5
TGCAGCGTTGAAGATAGCGCTAGCGGGCGACTAGACAGCTCGACGCAGTATTTT CSVEDSASGRLDSSTQYF NA TRBV29-1 TRBD2 TRBJ2-3
TGCGCCAGCAGCCAAGATGTGTGGTACGAGCAGTACTTC CASSQDVWYEQYF few TRBV4-3 NA TRBJ2-7
TGTGCCAGCAGTTCCGCTCCCTCACCGGGCATTCAGTACTTC CASSSAPSPGIQYF NA TRBV28 NA TRBJ2-4
TGCGCCAGCAGCCAAGGGCGATCTCCCGAGACCCAGTACTTC CASSQGRSPETQYF NA TRBV4-1 NA TRBJ2-5
TGCAGCGTTGACTTTTGGGGGAGGGGCTCCTACAATGAGCAGTTCTTC CSVDFWGRGSYNEQFF NA TRBV29-1 TRBD2 TRBJ2-1
TGCGCCAGCAGCCTCCAATCCCTCCCGACAGGGGTCTATGGCTACACCTTC CASSLQSLPTGVYGYTF NA TRBV4-1 TRBD1 TRBJ1-2
TGCAGCGTTAAGGCTAGGAGCTACACAGATACGCAGTATTTT CSVKARSYTDTQYF NA TRBV29-1 NA TRBJ2-3
TGTGCCAGCAACAAGCAGGGATTTTACAATGAGCAGTTCTTC CASNKQGFYNEQFF many TRBV7-2 NA TRBJ2-1
TGTGCCAGCAGCCAAGAACGAAGTAGCGTAGCGTCTGGGGCCAACGTCCTGACTTTC CASSQERSSVASGANVLTF few TRBV4-2 NA TRBJ2-6
TGTGCCAGCAGCTTAGCTGCGGGACAGAATAGCAATCAGCCCCAGCATTTT CASSLAAGQNSNQPQHF NA TRBV7-2 TRBD1 TRBJ1-5
TGCGCCAGCAGCTTTCTCGCGGGTGAGCAGTTCTTC CASSFLAGEQFF once TRBV5-1 NA TRBJ2-1
TGTGCCAGCAGCTTCGCAGGGGCTGAAGCTTTCTTT CASSFAGAEAFF NA TRBV7-9 NA TRBJ1-1
TGTGCCAGCAGTAAGACTAGCAGGGAGCAGTTCTTC CASSKTSREQFF NA TRBV2 TRBD2 TRBJ2-1
TGCGCCAGCAGTGACGCCAGGGCCGGAGGACAGACCCAGTACTTC CASSDARAGGQTQYF NA TRBV10-2 NA TRBJ2-5
TGTGCCATCACAAGGAGGGAAGCTGGGGCCAACGTCCTGACTTTC CAITRREAGANVLTF few TRBV10-3 NA TRBJ2-6
TGTGCCAGCAGCCAAGATGGGGTGAACTCTGGGGCCAACGTCCTGACTTTC CASSQDGVNSGANVLTF few TRBV4-2 NA TRBJ2-6
TGTGCCTGGAAGGAGTTTAGGCGGGGGGGCGCAGATACGCAGTATTTT CAWKEFRRGGADTQYF NA TRBV30 TRBD2 TRBJ2-3
TGTGCCTGCTCGGTACAGGGGACCGAGCAGTACTTC CACSVQGTEQYF NA TRBV30 TRBD1 TRBJ2-7
TGTGCCAGTAGTATAAGGGAGCGGGAGATAGGGTTCAATGAGCAGTTCTTC CASSIREREIGFNEQFF few TRBV19 TRBD2 TRBJ2-1
TGCGCCAGCAGTCTGGAGGGAGCCCCTGAAGCTTTCTTT CASSLEGAPEAFF NA TRBV5-1 NA TRBJ1-1
TGTGCCAGCAGCTTGACAGGGATGGCGACAGATACGCAGTATTTT CASSLTGMATDTQYF few TRBV7-2 TRBD1 TRBJ2-3
TGCGCCAGCAGCCAAGGAGGGCAGGGGCTTTCCGGGGAGCTGTTTTTT CASSQGGQGLSGELFF many TRBV4-1 NA TRBJ2-2
TGTGCCAGCAGTGACGATGTGGGTCAGCCCCAGCATTTT CASSDDVGQPQHF NA TRBV6-4 NA TRBJ1-5
TGTGCCAGCAGTCCGAGACCCCGGAGCTCCTACAATGAGCAGTTCTTC CASSPRPRSSYNEQFF NA TRBV7-9 NA TRBJ2-1
TGCGCCAGCAGCTTGGCCCTCAACGGGGAGAACACTGAAGCTTTCTTT CASSLALNGENTEAFF few TRBV5-1 NA TRBJ1-1
TGTGCCAGCAGCCGGGACGGACAAGAGACCCAGTACTTC CASSRDGQETQYF NA TRBV7-2 NA TRBJ2-5
TGCGCCAGCAGCCAAGTGGCGACAGGGCCCTACGAGCAGTACTTC CASSQVATGPYEQYF few TRBV4-3 TRBD1 TRBJ2-7
TGTGCCAGCAGCCCAGGACCTGCACGACCCTACGAGCAGTACTTC CASSPGPARPYEQYF few TRBV7-2 NA TRBJ2-7
TGTGCCATCAGTGAGCCCGGCGGGTACACTGAAGCTTTCTTT CAISEPGGYTEAFF NA TRBV10-3 NA TRBJ1-1
TGCGCCAGCAGCCAAGAAACCAGGGGTAGAACTGAAGCTTTCTTT CASSQETRGRTEAFF few TRBV4-3 NA TRBJ1-1